The clone carrying this TCR beta chain turned up a few times. Its antigen is still unknown. The data belong to a study of T-cell memory formation after mild COVID-19. Study-wide background: Most TCR clusters belonged to a single donor.

This CDR3 has 12 residues. Germline CDR1 SGHDT, CDR2 YYEEEE. With 3 bases removed from V and 9 bases from J, the gap between germline ends came to 11 bases. TCRdb re-analysed the 5' RACE reads in MiXCR, keeping a single row per CDR3 protein. The sample consists of 65,000 to 90,000 distinct CDR3 sequences, roughly 13% of them appearing once. Study-wide results and limits: There were some responding clones in pre-infection memory, which suggested that cross-reactive memory had joined. Proof of SARS-CoV-2 specificity was absent for the second-wave clones that crested on day 37.

The TCR comes from a young man who had mild COVID-19 (a few samples of this study predate the infection). Cell type and time point are not known. The V call is TRBV5-6, the J call TRBJ2-3; no definite D call. The sample was PBMCs or a T cell subset sorted from them (not recorded which). The CDR3 region is CASSSGELTQYF. Written as DNA, the CDR3 is TGTGCCAGCAGCTCGGGCGAATTAACGCAGTATTTT. The full variable domain, in which reference TRBV5-6 and TRBJ2-3 provide the parts outside the CDR3, is DAGVTQSPTHLIKTRGQQVTLRCSPKSGHDTVSWYQQALGQGPQFIFQYYEEEERQRGNFPDRFSGHQFPNYSSELNVNALLLGDSALYLCASSSGELTQYFGPGTRLTVL.